This T cell receptor beta chain was documented in a study of cytomegalovirus exposure and HLA in healthy donors. Study-wide results and caveats: Follow-up analysis found HLA locus-dependent TCR association rates, highest for DRB1 and lowest for HLA-C. Most of the TCR beta V segments (in an earlier analysis) were productive either about 87% or about 30% of the time. In a later analysis, several top co-occurrence clusters appeared linked to parvovirus B19, influenza, CMV and Epstein-Barr virus. Per published accounts, TCR beta sequences correctly predicted the HLA-A and HLA-B alleles of most subjects.

PCR amplification relied on 60 Vbeta primers (plus 13 Jbeta primers). The repertoire was sequenced with immunoSEQ multiplex PCR; TCRdb's copy has only in-frame clones and lacks some. Of 90,000 to 110,000 clones in the sample, just under 70% were seen once. V was clipped by 4 bases and J by 4 bases; unmatched bases: 5. Per the germline V gene, CDR1 is KGHSH and CDR2 is LQKENI. CDR3 length: 15 residues. About this clone itself: The antigen remains undetermined.

Sequencing used PBMCs. This TCR derives from a woman between 70 and 85 years old in good health and CMV-seropositive. The chain combines TRBV18 with TRBJ2-2, with TRBD1 matching over 8 bases. The CDR3 here is CASSLGQGITGELFF. CDR3 DNA sequence: TGTGCCAGCTCACTCGGACAGGGTATCACCGGGGAGCTGTTTTTT.